This TCR beta chain was profiled in a study of T cell repertoires in cytomegalovirus infection. For the study at large: An indication of both CMV infection and matching HLA type came from public TCR beta signatures.

One entry per CDR3 protein, called by TCRdb with MiXCR from the reads. This sample yields under 350,000 distinct CDR3 sequences, of which 20% to 25% are seen a single time; approximately 19% belongs to the top ten. Regarding this clonotype: Its antigen is undetermined.

Study-level findings and limits: CMV-specific HLA-C-restricted TCR beta clonotypes dominated the ex vivo response.

Sequencing used cultured PBMCs, obtained from culture after CMV antigen stimulation. The receptor comes from a human donor in good health (CMV status not recorded). Some clones in this sample may be carry-over from other donors' samples.

The CDR3 DNA reads as TGTGCCTGGAGTGCCCAGGTCACTGAAGCTTTCTTT. Residues: CAWSAQVTEAFF. This chain uses TRBV30 with TRBJ1-1; D is ambiguous. Germline CDR1 is GTSNPN and CDR2 is SVGIG (reference sequence). V was cut by 1 base and J by 4 bases, with 7 bases left in between. The CDR3 length is 12 residues.